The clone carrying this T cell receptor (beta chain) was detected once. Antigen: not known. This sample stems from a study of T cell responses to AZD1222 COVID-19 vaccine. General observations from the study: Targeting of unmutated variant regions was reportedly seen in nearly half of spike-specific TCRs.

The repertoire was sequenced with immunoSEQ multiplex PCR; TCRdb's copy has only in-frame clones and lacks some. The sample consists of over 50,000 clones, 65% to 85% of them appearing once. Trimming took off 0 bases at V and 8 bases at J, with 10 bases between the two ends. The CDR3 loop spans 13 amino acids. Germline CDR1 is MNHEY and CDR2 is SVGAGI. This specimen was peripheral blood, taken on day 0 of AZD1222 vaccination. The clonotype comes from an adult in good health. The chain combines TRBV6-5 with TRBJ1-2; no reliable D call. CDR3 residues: CASSYSSGWGYTF. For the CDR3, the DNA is TGTGCCAGCAGTTACTCTTCGGGTTGGGGCTACACCTTC.